Presented here are 21 T cell receptor beta chains from one specimen sequenced in a study of glioma-infiltrating T cells after dendritic cell vaccination. TCRdb's copy holds only in-frame clones and misses some; the assay was immunoSEQ multiplex PCR. This repertoire shows fewer than 85,000 clones, around nine tenths found once; its top ten account for around 2.4%. Noted time point: after dendritic cell vaccination, including at tumor progression/relapse. The material sequenced was blood, taken after dendritic cell vaccination. The source of these receptors is a human donor with glioblastoma.

The gene calls are TRBV2 and TRBJ2-5; TRBD1 matches 7 bases. TRBJ2-7 matches the DNA end more closely, so the J call is doubtful. The CDR3 contains 14 residues. Germline CDR1 SNHLY, CDR2 FYNNEI. CDR3 in DNA: TGTGCCAGCAGTACGGGACAGACCCCCTACGAGCAGTACTTC. This gives the protein CASSTGQTPYEQYF.

This chain joins TRBV23-1 and TRBJ2-7, with 12 bases fitting TRBD2. TRBV23-1 is an open reading frame whose function is uncertain. After removal of 0 bases from V and 2 bases from J, the junction contained 5 bases not matched to a gene. CDR3 length equals 17 residues. The DNA of the CDR3 is TGCGCCAGCAGTCAATCAATACTAGCGGGAGGTCCCTACGAGCAGTACTTC. Protein product: CASSQSILAGGPYEQYF.

The J gene is TRBJ2-7, the V gene TRBV18; TRBD2 aligns across 12 bases. The junction had 6 bases not matched to a gene; V was cut back by 3 bases and J by 3 bases. The CDR3 covers 16 residues. CDR1 is KGHSH and CDR2 is LQKENI in the germline V gene. CDR3 in amino acids: CASSPFGLAGRYEQYF. In nucleotides, the CDR3 is TGTGCCAGCTCACCCTTCGGACTAGCGGGGCGCTACGAGCAGTACTTC.

V is TRBV5-1 and J is TRBJ2-2, with D tentatively TRBD1 (5 bases). The V end lost 1 base, the J end lost 4 bases, and 11 bases lay between the germline ends. Germline V gene data show CDR1 as SGHRS and CDR2 as YFSETQ. CDR3 size: 15 residues. The CDR3 nucleotides read TGCGCCAGCAGCTTGAGGCAGGGAATCACCGGGGAGCTGTTTTTT. Residues: CASSLRQGITGELFF.

The gene calls are TRBV5-1 and TRBJ1-6, with D unclear. CDR1 SGHRS and CDR2 YFSETQ come from the germline V gene. Trimming took off 0 bases at V and 8 bases at J, with 9 bases between the two ends. The CDR3 extends over 14 amino acids. This CDR3 reads CASSLEYTYSPLHF. CDR3 nucleotide sequence: TGCGCCAGCAGCTTGGAGTACACGTATTCACCCCTCCACTTT.

This clone appeared a few times. The CDR3 coding sequence is TGTGCCAGCAGTGTTGGCGGGAGTTTGAACGAGCAGTACTTC. Translation: CASSVGGSLNEQYF. The J gene is TRBJ2-7, the V gene TRBV6-1; TRBD2 aligns across 7 bases. The germline CDR1 and CDR2 sequences are MNHNS and SASEGT. This CDR3 region has 14 residues. J gave up 5 bases and V 4 bases, and 8 bases lay outside the gene matches.

This chain links TRBV6-5 with TRBJ2-7; tentative D call: TRBD1 (6 bases). The V gene's germline CDR1 is MNHEY and CDR2 SVGAGI. The CDR3 runs 12 residues. Trimming pared 6 bases from V and 4 bases from J, leaving 10 bases between. CDR3 bases: TGTGCCAGCAGATCTCAGGGGTACGAGCAGTACTTC. As protein: CASRSQGYEQYF.

This chain joins TRBV13 and TRBJ2-3; D is possibly TRBD2 (5 bases). V was trimmed by 5 bases and J by 4 bases, leaving 16 bases between them. Per the germline V gene, CDR1 is PRHDT and CDR2 is FYEKMQ (reference sequence). The CDR3 has 15 residues. This chain's CDR3 is CASSPLGASADTQYF. The DNA for the CDR3 is TGTGCCAGCAGCCCCCTGGGAGCAAGCGCAGATACGCAGTATTTT.

The chain uses TRBV6-5 and TRBJ1-1, with TRBD1 identical over 7 bases. Germline CDR1 MNHEY, CDR2 SVGAGI. This CDR3 contains 14 residues. Trimming took 4 bases from V and 2 from J; bases not matched to a gene: 4. DNA of the CDR3: TGTGCCAGCAGTTCAGGGGGAGTTAACACTGAAGCTTTCTTT. This sequence encodes CASSSGGVNTEAFF.

This sequence joins TRBV18 and TRBJ2-3, with a possible D match to TRBD2 (6 bases). The length of the CDR3 is 14 residues. CDR1 is KGHSH and CDR2 is LQKENI in the germline V gene. The V end lost 3 bases, the J end lost 5 bases, and 12 bases lay between the germline ends. The CDR3: CASSPKLAEDTQYF. The CDR3 DNA reads as TGTGCCAGCTCACCGAAACTAGCCGAAGATACGCAGTATTTT.

The rearrangement joins TRBV18 to TRBJ2-7; 11 positions agree with TRBD1. The junction had 8 bases not matched to a gene; V was cut back by 1 base and J by 3 bases. This CDR3 comprises 17 residues. The germline V gene encodes CDR1 KGHSH and CDR2 LQKENI. CDR3 sequence reads: CASSPLGVGTGGYEQYF. The DNA for the CDR3 is TGTGCCAGCTCACCACTAGGAGTTGGGACAGGGGGCTACGAGCAGTACTTC.

A remark on this clone: One end of the junction is discordant with germline, which a read error may explain. The CDR3 nucleotides read TGCGCCAGCAGCGATGGACAGAACTATGGCTGCACCTTC. It encodes CASSDGQNYGCTF. V and J are TRBV5-1 and TRBJ1-2, with D perhaps TRBD1 (6 bases). The CDR3 has 13 amino acids. CDR1 and CDR2 (germline): SGHRS, YFSETQ. The variable domain in full, completed from reference TRBV5-1 and TRBJ1-2, reads KAGVTQTPRYLIKTRGQQVTLSCSPISGHRSVSWYQQTPGQGLQFLFEYFSETQRNKGNFPGRFSGRQFSNSRSEMNVSTLELGDSALYLCASSDGQNYGCTFGSGTRLTVV.

The gene calls are TRBV7-3 and TRBJ2-6; tentatively, D is TRBD2 (6 bases). The V gene's germline CDR1 is SGHTA and CDR2 FQGTGA. The CDR3 contains 16 residues. The germline V and J ends were trimmed by 5 bases and 3 bases, with 14 bases remaining between them. The CDR3 nucleotides read TGTGCCAGCAGCCCCTTTCAGGGACTTGGGGCCAACGTCCTGACTTTC. This translates into CASSPFQGLGANVLTF. Drawing the rest from reference TRBV7-3 and TRBJ2-6, the complete variable domain is GAGVSQTPSNKVTEKGKYVELRCDPISGHTALYWYRQSLGQGPEFLIYFQGTGAADDSGLPNDRFFAVRPEGSVSTLKIQRTERGDSAVYLCASSPFQGLGANVLTFGAGSRLTVL.

This rearrangement joins TRBV5-6 to TRBJ2-7; 7 bases map to TRBD2. The CDR3 length is 14 residues. Germline V lookup: CDR1 SGHDT, CDR2 YYEEEE. Trimming at V came to 6 bases and at J to 2 bases, leaving 8 bases not matched to a gene. In nucleotides, the CDR3 is TGTGCCAGCACCCATGGGGGGGGGACCTACGAGCAGTACTTC. Its translation is CASTHGGGTYEQYF.

The chain is built from TRBV6-5 and TRBJ1-1; no reliable D call. Looked up from germline, CDR1 is MNHEY and CDR2 is SVGAGI. The CDR3 sequence is 16 residues long. V lost 2 bases, J lost 0 bases, and 13 bases lay in between. The CDR3 region has the DNA TGTGCCAGCAGTTACACAGCAAGAGCCATGAACACTGAAGCTTTCTTT. Translating it yields CASSYTARAMNTEAFF.

The CDR3 DNA follows: TGTGCCAGCAGCTTAGCTCAGGGAAATGGCTACACCTTC. It encodes CASSLAQGNGYTF. The chain joins TRBV7-6 to TRBJ1-2; D might be TRBD1 (5 bases). The V gene lost 0 bases and the J gene lost 6 bases, with 8 bases spanning the gap. CDR3 length equals 13 residues. The germline CDR1 and CDR2 sequences are SGHVS and FNYEAQ.

The J gene is TRBJ2-1, the V gene TRBV27; 9 bases are a match to TRBD2. The CDR3 has 13 residues. The junction had 4 bases not matched to a gene; V was cut back by 7 bases and J by 6 bases. Germline CDR1 MNHEY, CDR2 SMNVEV (reference sequence). The chain's CDR3 is CASMWRGGNEQFF. The CDR3 DNA reads as TGTGCCAGCATGTGGCGGGGGGGCAATGAGCAGTTCTTC.

The rearrangement uses TRBV5-1 and TRBJ2-5; 7 bases are shared with TRBD2. The length of the CDR3 is 15 residues. Germline lookup yields CDR1 SGHRS and CDR2 YFSETQ. With 0 bases clipped from V and 0 bases from J, the junction kept 2 bases outside the gene matches. CDR3 coding DNA: TGCGCCAGCAGCTTGGCCAGCGGGGACCAAGAGACCCAGTACTTC. It translates to CASSLASGDQETQYF.

The V call is TRBV27, the J call TRBJ1-5; 11 nucleotides agree with TRBD1. The CDR3 is 17 amino acids. Germline assignment: CDR1 MNHEY and CDR2 SMNVEV (reference sequence). Trimming cost V 3 bases and J 4 bases; bases outside gene matches: 8. CDR3 sequence reads: CASSFSLGTGGNQPQHF. The CDR3 DNA reads as TGTGCCAGCAGTTTTTCCCTTGGGACAGGGGGTAATCAGCCCCAGCATTTT.

The chain joins TRBV28 to TRBJ2-3; 9 bases match TRBD2. The CDR3 loop spans 16 amino acids. V trimming: 5 bases; J trimming: 2 bases; junction bases outside the gene matches: 8. Germline loops: CDR1 MDHEN, CDR2 SYDVKM. The CDR3 loop reads CASSPSGGPYTDTQYF. DNA of the CDR3: TGTGCCAGCAGTCCGAGCGGGGGGCCATACACAGATACGCAGTATTTT.

V usage is TRBV5-1 and J usage is TRBJ2-4; possible D gene TRBD1, 5 bases. Per the germline V gene, CDR1 is SGHRS and CDR2 is YFSETQ. Trimming removed 0 bases from V and 7 bases from J, with 8 bases in between. The CDR3 length is 13 residues. The CDR3 DNA sequence: TGCGCCAGCAGCTTGGTGTCAGGGAACATTCAGTACTTC. Protein product: CASSLVSGNIQYF.